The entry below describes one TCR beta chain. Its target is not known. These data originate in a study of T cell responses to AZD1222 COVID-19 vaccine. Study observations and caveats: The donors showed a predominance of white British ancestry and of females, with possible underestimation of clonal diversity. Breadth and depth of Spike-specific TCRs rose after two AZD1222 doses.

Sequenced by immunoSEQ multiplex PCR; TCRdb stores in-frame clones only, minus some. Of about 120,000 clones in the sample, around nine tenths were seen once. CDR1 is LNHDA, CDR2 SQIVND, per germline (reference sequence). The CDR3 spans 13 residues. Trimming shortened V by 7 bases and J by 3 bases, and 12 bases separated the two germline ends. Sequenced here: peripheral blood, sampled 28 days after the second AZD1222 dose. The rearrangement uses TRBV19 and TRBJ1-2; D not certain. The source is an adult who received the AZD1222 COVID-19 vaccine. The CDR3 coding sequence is TGTGCCAGTATAGACAACAACTACTATGGCTACACCTTC. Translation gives CASIDNNYYGYTF. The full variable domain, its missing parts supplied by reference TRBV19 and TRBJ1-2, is DGGITQSPKYLFRKEGQNVTLSCEQNLNHDAMYWYRQDPGQGLRLIYYSQIVNDFQKGDIAEGYSVSREKKESFPLTVTSAQKNPTAFYLCASIDNNYYGYTFGSGTRLTVV.